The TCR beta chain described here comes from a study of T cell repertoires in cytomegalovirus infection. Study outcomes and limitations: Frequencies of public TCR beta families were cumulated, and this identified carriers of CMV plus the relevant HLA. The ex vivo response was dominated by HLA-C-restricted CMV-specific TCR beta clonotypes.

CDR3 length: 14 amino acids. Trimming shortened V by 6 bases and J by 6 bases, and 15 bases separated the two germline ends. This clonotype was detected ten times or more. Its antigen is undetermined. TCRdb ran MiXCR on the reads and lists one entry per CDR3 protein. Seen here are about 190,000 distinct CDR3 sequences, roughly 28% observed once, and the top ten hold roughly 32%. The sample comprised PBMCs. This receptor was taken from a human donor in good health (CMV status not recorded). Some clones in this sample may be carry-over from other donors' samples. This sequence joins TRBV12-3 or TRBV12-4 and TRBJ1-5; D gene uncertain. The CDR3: CASRSGPPGQPQHF. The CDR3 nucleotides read TGTGCCAGCAGGTCCGGACCCCCTGGTCAGCCCCAGCATTTT.